A single sample is the source of the 25 T cell receptor beta chains below, sequenced in a study of cytomegalovirus exposure and HLA in healthy donors. The PCR had 60 Vbeta and 13 Jbeta primers. The assay was immunoSEQ multiplex PCR, and TCRdb's table has in-frame clones only and misses some. The top ten clones hold roughly 2.8% of a sample with fewer than 140,000 clones, 71% of them seen once. Sequencing was carried out using PBMCs. The receptors here all came from a female donor in good health and CMV-seronegative.

V usage is TRBV14 and J usage is TRBJ2-7; the match to TRBD2 covers 7 bases. The CDR3 is 14 residues long. V shed 4 bases and J 0 bases; nucleotides not matched to a gene: 3. In germline, CDR1 is SGHDN, CDR2 FVKESK. In nucleotides, the CDR3 is TGTGCCAGCAGCCGGGACTACAACTCCTACGAGCAGTACTTC. It is translated as CASSRDYNSYEQYF.

The chain employs TRBV29-1 and TRBJ2-7, with 9 bases identical to TRBD2. This CDR3 contains 15 residues. CDR1 is SQVTM, CDR2 ANQGSEA, per germline. V lost 5 bases, J lost 1 base, and 9 bases stayed unmatched. CDR3 in DNA: TGCAGCGTTCAGTCGATAGCGGGAGTGTCCTACGAGCAGTACTTC. It codes for CSVQSIAGVSYEQYF.

This clone was seen a single time. V is TRBV13 and J is TRBJ2-5; the match to TRBD2 covers 9 bases. CDR1 and CDR2 from the germline V gene are PRHDT and FYEKMQ (reference sequence). V lost 5 bases and J lost 5; bases outside the gene matches: 9. The CDR3 sequence is 15 residues long. The CDR3 protein is CASSTRGRGYETQYF. DNA for the CDR3: TGTGCCAGCAGCACTCGCGGGAGGGGATATGAGACCCAGTACTTC.

The chain couples TRBV29-1 to TRBJ2-5; tentative D call: TRBD2 (7 bases). V lost 7 bases and J lost 9, with 21 bases in between. The CDR3 loop spans 13 amino acids. CDR1 and CDR2 (germline): SQVTM, ANQGSEA. The CDR3 region has the DNA TGCAGCGGGAGAGGGGGAGGGTGGGAGGCCCAGTACTTC. This codes for CSGRGGGWEAQYF.

The chain is built from TRBV19 and TRBJ2-1, with D tentatively TRBD2 (5 bases). The CDR3 length is 15 residues. V gave up 5 bases and J gave up 4 bases, with 15 bases separating them. Germline values: CDR1 LNHDA, CDR2 SQIVND (reference sequence). The CDR3 DNA reads as TGTGCCAGTAGTTCGGAGGACTGGATTTACAATGAGCAGTTCTTC. It is translated as CASSSEDWIYNEQFF.

V gene TRBV28 combines with J gene TRBJ1-2, with 9 bases that match TRBD1. The CDR3 runs 13 residues. Germline V gene data show CDR1 as MDHEN and CDR2 as SYDVKM. V trimming: 8 bases; J trimming: 7 bases; junction bases outside the gene matches: 8. The DNA for the CDR3 is TGTGCCAGCTTTTTGGGACAGGGTGGTGGCTACACCTTC. This codes for CASFLGQGGGYTF.

The gene calls are TRBV2 and TRBJ2-1; 16 positions match TRBD2. V lost 5 bases to trimming and J lost 9 bases; unmatched junction nucleotides: 10. This CDR3 has 17 amino acids. Germline CDR1 is SNHLY and CDR2 is FYNNEI. In DNA, the CDR3 is TGTGCCAGCAGTTCGACCGGGACTAGCGGGAGGGCCGGTGAGCAGTTCTTC. The encoded protein is CASSSTGTSGRAGEQFF.

This clone was counted a single time. The V call is TRBV28, the J call TRBJ2-2, with TRBD2 as a possible D gene (6 bases). Trimming removed 7 bases from V and 1 base from J, with 19 bases in between. Per germline, CDR1 MDHEN and CDR2 SYDVKM. There are 17 residues in the CDR3. Written as DNA, the CDR3 is TGTGCCAGCAACCCGGGAGTAAAGGGGATGAACACCGGGGAGCTGTTTTTT. It translates to CASNPGVKGMNTGELFF.

The rearrangement uses TRBV2 and TRBJ1-6; D is perhaps TRBD1 (5 bases). In germline, CDR1 is SNHLY, CDR2 FYNNEI. Trimming shortened V by 6 bases and J by 3 bases, and 9 bases separated the two germline ends. The length of the CDR3 is 14 residues. Here the CDR3 reads CASRPGNYNSPLHF. The DNA for the CDR3 is TGTGCCAGCAGACCAGGGAACTATAATTCACCCCTCCACTTT.

The chain joins TRBV7-3 to TRBJ2-4, with TRBD1 identical over 10 bases. Germline V CDR1 and CDR2: SGHTA, FQGTGA. After removal of 6 bases from V and 6 bases from J, the junction contained 5 bases not matched to a gene. This CDR3 spans 14 amino acids. The CDR3 loop is CASSPGQGINIQYF. CDR3 sequence (DNA): TGTGCCAGCAGTCCGGGACAGGGGATAAACATTCAGTACTTC.

The chain combines TRBV18 with TRBJ2-1, with 8 bases aligning to TRBD2. Trimming took 0 bases from V and 2 from J; bases not matched to a gene: 6. The CDR3 consists of 17 residues. Germline CDR1 KGHSH, CDR2 LQKENI. CDR3 coding DNA: TGTGCCAGCTCACCACCGGGACTAGGTTTGCCCTACAATGAGCAGTTCTTC. Residues: CASSPPGLGLPYNEQFF.

The chain links TRBV11-2 to TRBJ1-1; tentative D call: TRBD1 (6 bases). This CDR3 region has 15 residues. Germline lookup yields CDR1 SGHAT and CDR2 FQNNGV. Trimming left V 5 bases short and J 1 base short, with 14 bases between. The CDR3 reads CASSGGGRANTEAFF. The CDR3 nucleotides read TGTGCCAGCAGCGGGGGGGGCAGGGCGAACACTGAAGCTTTCTTT.

This chain connects TRBV5-5 to TRBJ2-1, with 7 positions matching TRBD2. The J segment lost 3 bases and the V segment lost 10 bases, leaving 7 bases of the junction unmatched. CDR3 length: 13 amino acids. Germline lookup yields CDR1 SGHKS and CDR2 YYEKEE (reference sequence). CDR3 region: CASGSGGYNEQFF. The CDR3 nucleotides are TGTGCCTCAGGATCGGGGGGCTACAATGAGCAGTTCTTC.

For the CDR3, the DNA is TGTGCCAGCGGATCTAGCGGCCGGACAGATACGCAGTATTTT. It is translated as CASGSSGRTDTQYF. The chain combines TRBV7-2 with TRBJ2-3, with 7 bases identical to TRBD2. CDR1 is SGHTA, CDR2 FQGNSA, per germline. The CDR3 is 14 amino acids. After removal of 8 bases from V and 3 bases from J, the junction contained 8 bases not matched to a gene.

The rearrangement uses TRBV19 and TRBJ2-1, with D possibly being TRBD2 (5 bases). The germline CDR1 and CDR2 sequences are LNHDA and SQIVND (reference sequence). V was shortened by 3 bases and J by 8 bases, with 11 bases between the two germline ends. The CDR3 is 13 amino acids. CDR3 loop: CASSISSRDEQFF. DNA for the CDR3: TGTGCCAGTAGTATTTCCTCGCGGGATGAGCAGTTCTTC.

This chain joins TRBV19 and TRBJ1-5; D is ambiguous. The CDR3 contains 13 residues. CDR1 is LNHDA and CDR2 is SQIVND in the germline V gene (reference sequence). V was pared by 7 bases and J by 9 bases, with 16 bases between. The CDR3 nucleotides read TGTGCCAGTAAAGGACCCGGCGGGCGGCCCCAGCATTTT. Its translation: CASKGPGGRPQHF.

This clone was counted only a few times. The chain is built from TRBV7-3 and TRBJ2-1; 10 bases fit TRBD2. The CDR3 runs to 17 residues. Germline V gene data show CDR1 as SGHTA and CDR2 as FQGTGA. The V segment lost 1 base and the J segment 6 bases; nucleotides outside the gene matches: 9. CDR3 in DNA: TGTGCCAGCAGCTTAATCGAATGGCTAGCGGGAGTCAATGAGCAGTTCTTC. Its protein product is CASSLIEWLAGVNEQFF.

The chain is built from TRBV4-1 and TRBJ1-3; D gene unclear. The V end lost 4 bases, the J end lost 4 bases, and 23 bases lay between the germline ends. CDR1 and CDR2 from the germline V gene are MGHRA and YSYEKL. This CDR3 comprises 18 residues. DNA of the CDR3: TGCGCCAGCAGCCCCCGCGCGGGGTTCTCCTCAACGGGAAACACCATATATTTT. Translated, it gives CASSPRAGFSSTGNTIYF.

In nucleotides, the CDR3 is TGTGCCAGCAGTTTAGGGGACTACTACGAGCAGTACTTC. It specifies CASSLGDYYEQYF. The V and J genes are TRBV27 and TRBJ2-5; the match to TRBD2 covers 7 bases. The J call may not be correct, given that the DNA end is closer to TRBJ2-7. CDR1 MNHEY and CDR2 SMNVEV come from the germline V gene (reference sequence). There are 13 residues in the CDR3.

The CDR3 region has the DNA TGTGCCAGCAGCAGATACAGGTCTGGGGCCAACGTCCTGACTTTC. It yields the protein CASSRYRSGANVLTF. V and J are TRBV2 and TRBJ2-6, with D perhaps matching TRBD1 (5 bases). The CDR3 sequence is 15 residues long. The V gene lost 6 bases and the J gene lost 1 base, with 10 bases spanning the gap. Germline-derived CDR1 and CDR2 are SNHLY and FYNNEI.

The V gene is TRBV7-9, the J gene TRBJ2-7; 10 bases map to TRBD1. V shed 4 bases, J shed 3 bases, and the junction held 6 bases outside the gene matches. The CDR3 loop spans 15 amino acids. The germline V gene has CDR1 SEHNR and CDR2 FQNEAQ (reference sequence). Here the CDR3 reads CASSWGDRGHYEQYF. The CDR3 coding sequence is TGTGCCAGCAGCTGGGGGGACAGGGGCCACTACGAGCAGTACTTC.

This chain uses TRBV25-1 with TRBJ1-5, with D unresolved. The V end was cut by 6 bases, the J end by 2 bases, with 8 bases between. CDR1 is MGHDK and CDR2 is SYGVNS in the germline V gene. The CDR3 extends over 13 amino acids. The CDR3 region is CASSVYGNQPQHF. The CDR3 bases are TGTGCCAGCAGCGTCTACGGCAATCAGCCCCAGCATTTT.

This chain joins TRBV7-8 and TRBJ2-1, with 8 bases matching TRBD1. Germline assignment: CDR1 SGHVS and CDR2 FQNEAQ. With 4 bases clipped from V and 2 bases from J, the junction kept 4 bases outside the gene matches. This CDR3 has 15 amino acids. CDR3: CASSYDRGPYNEQFF. The CDR3 nucleotides read TGTGCCAGCAGCTACGACAGGGGCCCCTACAATGAGCAGTTCTTC.

This clone was seen only a few times. The chain joins TRBV15 to TRBJ2-6, with D maybe TRBD2 (6 bases). This CDR3 region has 15 residues. Germline CDR1 is LNHNV and CDR2 is YYDKDF (reference sequence). V was pared by 5 bases and J by 5 bases, with 13 bases between. CDR3 region: CATSHGRRRANVLTF. CDR3 DNA sequence: TGTGCCACCAGCCACGGGAGAAGGAGGGCCAACGTCCTGACTTTC.

The rearrangement uses TRBV19 and TRBJ2-1; 11 nucleotides agree with TRBD2. Trimming cost V 7 bases and J 7 bases; bases outside gene matches: 12. CDR1 is LNHDA and CDR2 is SQIVND in the germline V gene (reference sequence). CDR3 length: 16 amino acids. The CDR3 region is CASTPLAGGPRNEQFF. CDR3 sequence (DNA): TGTGCCAGTACCCCATTAGCGGGAGGGCCGCGGAATGAGCAGTTCTTC.